This T cell receptor (beta chain) was captured by sequencing in a study of OX40 agonist ivuxolimab in advanced cancers. Overall study: Ivuxolimab was administered intravenously to patients at 0.01 to 10 mg/kg every 2 weeks. From 23 to 79 years was the age range, with a mean of around 60 years, and about 83% were male.

Produced via immunoSEQ multiplex PCR; TCRdb's table is partial and in-frame only. Altogether roughly 63,000 clones are present, 85% to 90% being singletons, with the ten largest covering 11%. The J segment lost 0 bases and the V segment lost 3 bases, leaving 5 bases of the junction unmatched. CDR3 size: 16 residues. Germline V gives CDR1 SEHNR, CDR2 FQNEAQ (reference sequence). Sequencing was performed on CD4+ or CD8+ T cells sorted from blood, taken in a trial of the OX40 agonist ivuxolimab. This clonotype was sampled from an adult with an advanced solid tumor such as melanoma, head and neck, liver or kidney cancer. The chain has TRBV7-9 and TRBJ2-5; the match to TRBD2 covers 9 bases. CDR3 sequence: CASSFILAGYQETQYF. CDR3 DNA: TGTGCCAGCAGCTTTATACTAGCGGGCTACCAAGAGACCCAGTACTTC.